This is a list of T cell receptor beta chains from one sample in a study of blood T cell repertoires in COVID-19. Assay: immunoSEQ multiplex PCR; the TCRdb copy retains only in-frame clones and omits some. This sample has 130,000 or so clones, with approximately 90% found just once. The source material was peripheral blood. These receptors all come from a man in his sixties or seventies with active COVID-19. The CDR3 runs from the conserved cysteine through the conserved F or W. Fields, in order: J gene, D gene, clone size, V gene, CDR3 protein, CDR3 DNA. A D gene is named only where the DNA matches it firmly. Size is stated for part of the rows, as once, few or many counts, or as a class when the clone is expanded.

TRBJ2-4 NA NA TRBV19 CASSLGGLAKNIQYF TGTGCCAGTAGTCTCGGGGGATTAGCCAAAAACATTCAGTACTTC
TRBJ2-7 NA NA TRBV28 CASSSRQDTYEQYF TGTGCCAGCAGCTCTAGACAGGATACCTACGAGCAGTACTTC
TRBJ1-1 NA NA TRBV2 CASSERTQRAEAFF TGTGCCAGCAGTGAAAGGACGCAGAGGGCTGAAGCTTTCTTT
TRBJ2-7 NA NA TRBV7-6 CASSLMSGEQYF TGTGCCAGCAGCTTAATGTCGGGTGAGCAGTACTTC
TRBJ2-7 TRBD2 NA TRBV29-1 CSVLLAGIGYEQYF TGCAGCGTTCTACTAGCGGGAATCGGCTACGAGCAGTACTTC
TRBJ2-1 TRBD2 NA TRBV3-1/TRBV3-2 CASSHPRGREGLPLLFF TGTGCCAGCAGCCATCCCAGGGGACGGGAGGGCCTCCCACTCTTGTTCTTC
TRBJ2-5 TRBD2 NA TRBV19 CASSRPGTSGSKETQYF TGTGCCAGTTCTAGACCGGGGACTAGCGGGAGTAAAGAGACCCAGTACTTC
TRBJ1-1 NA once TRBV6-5 CASSYGRHRANTEAFF TGTGCCAGCAGTTATGGCCGGCACAGGGCGAACACTGAAGCTTTCTTT
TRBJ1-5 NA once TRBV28 CASESGNQPQHF TGTGCCAGCGAGTCAGGAAATCAGCCCCAGCATTTT
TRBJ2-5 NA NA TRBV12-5 CASGPGYQETQYF TGTGCTAGTGGTCCAGGGTACCAAGAGACCCAGTACTTC
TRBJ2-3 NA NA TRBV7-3 CASSLTYRTTDTQYF TGTGCCAGCAGCTTAACGTACAGAACGACAGATACGCAGTATTTT
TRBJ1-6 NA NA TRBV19 CASSRRNSPLHF TGTGCCAGTAGTAGGCGGAATTCACCCCTCCACTTT
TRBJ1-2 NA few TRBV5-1 CASSLASDPGGYTF TGCGCCAGCAGCTTGGCCTCGGATCCAGGGGGCTACACCTTC
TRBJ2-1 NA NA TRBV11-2 CASSLDLHEQFF TGTGCCAGCAGCTTAGACCTCCATGAGCAGTTCTTC
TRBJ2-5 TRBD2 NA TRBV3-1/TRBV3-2 CASSQDRLAGETQYF TGTGCCAGCAGCCAAGACCGACTAGCGGGAGAGACCCAGTACTTC
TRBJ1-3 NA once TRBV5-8 CASSFVADGNTIYF TGTGCCAGCAGCTTTGTGGCAGATGGAAACACCATATATTTT
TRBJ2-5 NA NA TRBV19 CASSRRQGGQETQYF TGTGCCAGTAGTAGAAGGCAGGGAGGCCAAGAGACCCAGTACTTC
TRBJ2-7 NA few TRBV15 CATSRELANYEQYF TGTGCCACCAGCAGAGAGCTAGCGAACTACGAGCAGTACTTC
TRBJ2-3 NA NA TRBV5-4 CASSSGYWDTQYF TGTGCCAGCAGCTCGGGGTACTGGGATACGCAGTATTTT
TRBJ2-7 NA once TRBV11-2 CASSLAAGEQYF TGTGCCAGCAGCTTAGCTGCGGGGGAGCAGTACTTC
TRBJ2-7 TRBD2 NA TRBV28 CASSQGTSGRASYEQYF TGTGCCAGCAGCCAAGGGACTAGCGGGAGGGCCTCATACGAGCAGTACTTC
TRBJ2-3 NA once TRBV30 CAWSRDLTSTDTQYF TGTGCCTGGTCTCGGGACTTAACTAGCACAGATACGCAGTATTTT
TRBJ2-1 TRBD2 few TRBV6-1 CASSESGGRAIEQFF TGTGCCAGCAGTGAAAGTGGCGGGAGGGCCATTGAGCAGTTCTTC
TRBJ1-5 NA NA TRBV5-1 CASSPSGQLSQPQHF TGCGCCAGCAGCCCCTCTGGACAGTTGAGTCAGCCCCAGCATTTT
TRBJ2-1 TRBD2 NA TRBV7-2 CASSFGVAGGGEQFF TGTGCCAGCAGCTTCGGGGTAGCGGGAGGAGGTGAGCAGTTCTTC
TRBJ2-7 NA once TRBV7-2 CASSLGRGGYEQYF TGTGCCAGCAGCTTAGGTAGAGGGGGCTACGAGCAGTACTTC
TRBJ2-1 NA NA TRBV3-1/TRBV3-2 CASSPLASSSYNEQFF TGTGCCAGCAGCCCCCTAGCGTCGAGCTCCTACAATGAGCAGTTCTTC
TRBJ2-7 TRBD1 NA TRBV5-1 CASSLARTGYDAGYEQYF TGCGCCAGCAGCTTGGCTAGGACAGGGTACGATGCGGGATACGAGCAGTACTTC
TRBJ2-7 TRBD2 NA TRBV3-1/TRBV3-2 CASTGRGGEQYF TGTGCCAGCACCGGGCGGGGGGGCGAGCAGTACTTC
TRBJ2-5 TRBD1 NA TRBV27 CASSSGQGVGETQYF TGTGCCAGCAGTTCAGGACAGGGGGTTGGCGAGACCCAGTACTTC
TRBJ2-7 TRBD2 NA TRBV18 CASSPTSGSSRAYEQYF TGTGCCAGCTCTCCGACTAGCGGGAGCTCCCGCGCCTACGAGCAGTACTTC
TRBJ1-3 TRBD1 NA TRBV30 CAWSVRQGDTIYF TGTGCCTGGAGTGTACGTCAGGGGGACACCATATATTTT
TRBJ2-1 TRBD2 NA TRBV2 CASSELAGNEQFF TGTGCCAGCAGTGAACTAGCGGGGAATGAGCAGTTCTTC
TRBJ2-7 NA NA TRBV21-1 CASSPKQGSYEQYF TGTGCCAGCAGCCCTAAACAGGGGTCCTACGAGCAGTACTTC
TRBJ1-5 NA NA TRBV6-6 CASSYEGIRNQPQHF TGTGCCAGCAGTTATGAGGGTATACGCAATCAGCCCCAGCATTTT
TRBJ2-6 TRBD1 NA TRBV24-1 CATSDSRQGPGANVLTF TGTGCCACCAGTGATTCCCGACAGGGTCCTGGGGCCAACGTCCTGACTTTC
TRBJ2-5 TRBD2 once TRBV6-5 CASTRTSGQETQYF TGTGCCAGCACCCGGACTAGCGGGCAAGAGACCCAGTACTTC
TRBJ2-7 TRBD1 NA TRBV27 CASSLGTESYEQYF TGTGCCAGCAGTCTAGGGACAGAATCCTACGAGCAGTACTTC
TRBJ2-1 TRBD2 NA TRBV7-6 CASSLLLAGGPHEQFF TGTGCCAGCAGCTTACTACTAGCGGGAGGGCCCCATGAGCAGTTCTTC
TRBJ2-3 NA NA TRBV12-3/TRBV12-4 CASSLRTDTQYF TGTGCCAGCAGTTTACGGACAGATACGCAGTATTTT
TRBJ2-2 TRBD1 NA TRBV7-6 CASSSPTGRRTGELFF TGTGCCAGCAGCTCACCGACAGGGCGAAGGACCGGGGAGCTGTTTTTT
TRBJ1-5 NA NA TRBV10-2 CASSESWGGGNQPQHF TGCGCCAGCAGTGAGTCGTGGGGGGGAGGCAATCAGCCCCAGCATTTT
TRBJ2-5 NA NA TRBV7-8 CASSLAGLQETQYF TGTGCCAGCAGCTTAGCGGGACTCCAAGAGACCCAGTACTTC
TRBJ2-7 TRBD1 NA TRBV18 CASSPKAPGQGNEQYF TGTGCCAGCTCACCAAAGGCGCCGGGACAGGGAAACGAGCAGTACTTC
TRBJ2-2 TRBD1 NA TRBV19 CASSPWTGKGSGELFF TGTGCCAGTAGTCCTTGGACAGGGAAGGGCTCCGGGGAGCTGTTTTTT
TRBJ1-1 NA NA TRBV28 CASSLVSVNTEAFF TGTGCCAGCAGTTTGGTCTCGGTGAACACTGAAGCTTTCTTT
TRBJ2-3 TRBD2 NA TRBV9 CASSVAKSGGTDTQYF TGTGCCAGCAGCGTAGCTAAGAGCGGGGGCACAGATACGCAGTATTTT
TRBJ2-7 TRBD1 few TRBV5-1 CASSLAPGRGSLSMAEQYF TGCGCCAGCAGCTTGGCGCCTGGCAGGGGGTCCCTATCTATGGCCGAGCAGTACTTC
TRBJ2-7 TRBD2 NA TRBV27 CVWGSGKRSYEQYF TGTGTCTGGGGCAGCGGGAAGAGGTCCTACGAGCAGTACTTC